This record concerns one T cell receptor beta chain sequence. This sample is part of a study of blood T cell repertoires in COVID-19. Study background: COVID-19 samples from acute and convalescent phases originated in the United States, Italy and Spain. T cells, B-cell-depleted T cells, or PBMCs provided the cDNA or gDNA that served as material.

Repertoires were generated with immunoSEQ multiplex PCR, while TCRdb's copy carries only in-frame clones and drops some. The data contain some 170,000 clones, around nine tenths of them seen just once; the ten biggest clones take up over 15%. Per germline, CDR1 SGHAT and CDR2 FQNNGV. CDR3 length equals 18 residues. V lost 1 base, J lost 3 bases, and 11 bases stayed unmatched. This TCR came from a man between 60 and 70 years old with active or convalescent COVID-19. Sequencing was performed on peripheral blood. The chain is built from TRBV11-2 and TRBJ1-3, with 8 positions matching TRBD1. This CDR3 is CASSLAADRGWYGNTIYF. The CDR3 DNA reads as TGTGCCAGCAGCTTAGCAGCCGACAGGGGTTGGTATGGAAACACCATATATTTT.